This TCR beta chain stems from a study of T cells and Merkel cell carcinoma outcomes. Whole-study results and caveats: In Merkel cell carcinoma, repertoire and T-cell density reportedly predicted outcomes.

Remarks on this clone: Its antigen is still unknown.

TCRdb's table, derived via immunoSEQ multiplex PCR, lists solely in-frame clones and lacks some. The sample records 15,000 to 16,000 clones, more than 80% being singletons. V lost 8 bases, J lost 0 bases, and 21 bases lay in between. The CDR3 runs 17 residues. The germline CDR1 and CDR2 sequences are WNHNN and SYGVQD (reference sequence). The gene calls are TRBV10-1 and TRBJ2-3, with D unclear. The receptor was derived from a human donor with Merkel cell carcinoma. The sequenced sample consisted of tumor tissue from Merkel cell carcinoma. CDR3 in amino acids: CASLTERRRPSTDTQYF. The CDR3, as DNA: TGCGCCAGCCTAACCGAACGACGGAGACCTAGCACAGATACGCAGTATTTT.